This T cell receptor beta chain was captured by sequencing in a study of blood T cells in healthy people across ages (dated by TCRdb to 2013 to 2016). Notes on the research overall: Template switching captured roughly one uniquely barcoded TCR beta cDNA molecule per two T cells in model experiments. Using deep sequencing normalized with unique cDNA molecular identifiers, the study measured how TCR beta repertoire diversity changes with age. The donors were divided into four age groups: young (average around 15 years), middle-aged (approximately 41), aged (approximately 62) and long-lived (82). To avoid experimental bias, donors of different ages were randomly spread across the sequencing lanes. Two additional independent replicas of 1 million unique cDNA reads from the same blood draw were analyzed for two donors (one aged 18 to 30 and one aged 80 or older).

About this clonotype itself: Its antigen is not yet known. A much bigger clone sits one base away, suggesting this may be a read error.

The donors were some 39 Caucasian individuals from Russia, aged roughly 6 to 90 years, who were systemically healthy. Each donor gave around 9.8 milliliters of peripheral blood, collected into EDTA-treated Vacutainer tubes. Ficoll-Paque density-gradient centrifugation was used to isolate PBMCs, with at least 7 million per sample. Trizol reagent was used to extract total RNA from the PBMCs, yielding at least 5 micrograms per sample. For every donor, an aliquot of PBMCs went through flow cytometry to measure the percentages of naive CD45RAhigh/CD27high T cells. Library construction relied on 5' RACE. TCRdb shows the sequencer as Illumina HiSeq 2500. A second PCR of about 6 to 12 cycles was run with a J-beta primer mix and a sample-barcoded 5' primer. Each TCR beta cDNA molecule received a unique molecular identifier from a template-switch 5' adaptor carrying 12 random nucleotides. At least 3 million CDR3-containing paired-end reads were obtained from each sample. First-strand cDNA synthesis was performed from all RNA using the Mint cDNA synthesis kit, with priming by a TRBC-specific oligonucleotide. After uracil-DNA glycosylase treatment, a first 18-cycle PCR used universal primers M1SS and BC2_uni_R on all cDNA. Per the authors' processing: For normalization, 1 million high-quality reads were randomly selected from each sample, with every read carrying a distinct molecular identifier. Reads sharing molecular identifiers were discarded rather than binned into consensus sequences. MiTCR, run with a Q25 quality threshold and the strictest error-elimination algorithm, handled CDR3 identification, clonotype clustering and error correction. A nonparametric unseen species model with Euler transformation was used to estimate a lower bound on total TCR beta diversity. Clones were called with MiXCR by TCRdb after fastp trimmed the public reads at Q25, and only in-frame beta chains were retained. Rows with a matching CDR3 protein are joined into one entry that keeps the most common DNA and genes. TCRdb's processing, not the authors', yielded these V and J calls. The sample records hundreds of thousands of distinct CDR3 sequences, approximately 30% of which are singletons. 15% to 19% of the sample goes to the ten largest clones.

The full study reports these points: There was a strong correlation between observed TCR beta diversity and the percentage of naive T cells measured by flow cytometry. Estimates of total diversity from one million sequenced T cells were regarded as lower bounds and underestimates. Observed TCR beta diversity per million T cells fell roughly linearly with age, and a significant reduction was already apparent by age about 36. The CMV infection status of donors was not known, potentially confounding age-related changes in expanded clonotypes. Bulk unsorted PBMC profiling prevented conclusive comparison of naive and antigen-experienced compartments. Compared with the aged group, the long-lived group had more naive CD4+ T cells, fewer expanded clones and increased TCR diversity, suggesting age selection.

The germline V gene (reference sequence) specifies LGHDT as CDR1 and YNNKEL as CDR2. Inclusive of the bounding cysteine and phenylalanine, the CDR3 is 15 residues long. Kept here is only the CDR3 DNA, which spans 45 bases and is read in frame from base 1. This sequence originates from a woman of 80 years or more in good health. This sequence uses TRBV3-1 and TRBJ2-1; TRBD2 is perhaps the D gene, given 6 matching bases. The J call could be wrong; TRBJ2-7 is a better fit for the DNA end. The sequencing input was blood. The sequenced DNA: TGTGCCAGCAGCCGCGCGCGGGGATCGTACAATGAGCAGTACTTC. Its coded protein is CASSRARGSYNEQYF.